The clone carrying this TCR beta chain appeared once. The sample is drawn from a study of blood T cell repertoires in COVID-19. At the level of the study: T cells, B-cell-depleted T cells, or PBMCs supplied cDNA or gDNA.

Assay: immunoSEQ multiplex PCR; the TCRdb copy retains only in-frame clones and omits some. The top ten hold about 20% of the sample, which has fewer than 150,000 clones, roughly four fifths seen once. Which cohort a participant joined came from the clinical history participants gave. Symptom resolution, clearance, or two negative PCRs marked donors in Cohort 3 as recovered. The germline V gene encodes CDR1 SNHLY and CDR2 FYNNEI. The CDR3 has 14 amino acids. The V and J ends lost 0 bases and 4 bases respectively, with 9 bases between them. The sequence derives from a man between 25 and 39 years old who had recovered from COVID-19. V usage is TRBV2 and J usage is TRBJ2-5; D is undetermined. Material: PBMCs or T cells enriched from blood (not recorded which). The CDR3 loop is CASSEALVGETQYF. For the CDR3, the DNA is TGTGCCAGCAGTGAAGCGCTAGTAGGAGAGACCCAGTACTTC.